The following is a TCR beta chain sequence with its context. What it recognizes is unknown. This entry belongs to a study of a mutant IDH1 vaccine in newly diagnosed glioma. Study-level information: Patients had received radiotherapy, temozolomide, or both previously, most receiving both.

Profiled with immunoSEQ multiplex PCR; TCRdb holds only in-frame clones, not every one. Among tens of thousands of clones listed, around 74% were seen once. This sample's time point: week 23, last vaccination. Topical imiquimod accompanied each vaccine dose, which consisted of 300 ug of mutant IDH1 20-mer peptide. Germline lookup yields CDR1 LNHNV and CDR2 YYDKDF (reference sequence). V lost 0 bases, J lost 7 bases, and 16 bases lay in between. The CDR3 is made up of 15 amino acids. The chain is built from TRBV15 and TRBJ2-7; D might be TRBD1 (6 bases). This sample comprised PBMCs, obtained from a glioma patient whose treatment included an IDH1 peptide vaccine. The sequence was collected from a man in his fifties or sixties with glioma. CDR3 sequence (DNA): TGTGCCACCAGCAGAGATACAGGGACCGCCGGGGAGCAGTACTTC. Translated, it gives CATSRDTGTAGEQYF.